This T cell receptor (beta chain) emerged from a study of blood T cell repertoires in COVID-19. Study-wide context: From the United States, Italy and Spain came samples of acute and convalescent COVID-19. PBMCs, B-cell-depleted T cells, or T cells provided the cDNA or gDNA that made up the material.

This clone was detected only once. Original processing notes: For nucleated cells, counts were estimated from reference gene primer amplification. TCRdb's copy holds only in-frame clones and misses some; the assay was immunoSEQ multiplex PCR. V and J calls and clone size come straight from that table; D and trimming were deduced from the DNA. The sample contains 150,000 to 200,000 clones, roughly nine tenths of which appear only once. This CDR3 contains 14 residues. CDR1 is MNHEY and CDR2 is SVGAGI in the germline V gene. The V gene end was trimmed by 8 bases and the J gene end by 6 bases; junction bases not matched to a gene: 8.

The source material was peripheral blood. This TCR was sampled from a man in his 60s with active or convalescent COVID-19. The J gene is TRBJ2-3, the V gene TRBV6-5, with 10 bases matching TRBD2. The DNA of the CDR3 is TGTGCCAGCGGGAGCGGGGGGGCCGGTGATACGCAGTATTTT. It encodes CASGSGGAGDTQYF.